This T cell receptor beta chain was captured in a study of T cell repertoires in cytomegalovirus infection. Study in general: An indication of both CMV infection and matching HLA type came from public TCR beta signatures. Whole-study findings and limits: Clonotypes of TCR beta that were HLA-C-restricted and CMV-specific dominated the ex vivo response. Carriage of CMV together with the relevant HLA was identifiable through cumulative public TCR beta family frequency.

Via MiXCR, TCRdb re-called the reads, giving one row per CDR3 protein. The sample lists some 900,000 distinct CDR3 sequences, over 25% occurring once. On this clonotype: Its antigen is unknown.

In germline, CDR1 is SGHRS, CDR2 YFSETQ. This CDR3 has 16 amino acids. The germline V and J ends were trimmed by 9 bases and 0 bases, with 19 bases remaining between them. This clonotype was sampled from a human donor in good health (CMV status not recorded). Some clones in this sample may be carry-over from other donors' samples. The source was cultured CD8+ T cells from PBMCs, collected from culture after CMV antigen stimulation. The chain has TRBV5-1 and TRBJ2-1; D possibly matches TRBD1 or TRBD2 (5 bases each). CDR3 nucleotide sequence: TGCGCCACCAAGGCGAGGGGTGGTAGCTCCTACAATGAGCAGTTCTTC. This translates into CATKARGGSSYNEQFF.